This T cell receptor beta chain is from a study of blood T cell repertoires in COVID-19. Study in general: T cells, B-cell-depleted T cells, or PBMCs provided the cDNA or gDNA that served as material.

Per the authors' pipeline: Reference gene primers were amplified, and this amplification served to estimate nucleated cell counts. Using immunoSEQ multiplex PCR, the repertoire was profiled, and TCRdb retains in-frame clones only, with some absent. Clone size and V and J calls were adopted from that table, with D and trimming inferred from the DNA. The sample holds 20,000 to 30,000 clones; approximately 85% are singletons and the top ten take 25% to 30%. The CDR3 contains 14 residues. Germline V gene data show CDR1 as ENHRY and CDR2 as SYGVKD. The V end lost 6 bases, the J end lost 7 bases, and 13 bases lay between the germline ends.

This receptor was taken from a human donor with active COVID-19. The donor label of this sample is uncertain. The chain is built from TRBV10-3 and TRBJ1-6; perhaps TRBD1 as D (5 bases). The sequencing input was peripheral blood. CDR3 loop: CAIRGPLTNSPLHF. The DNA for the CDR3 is TGTGCCATCAGGGGGCCGCTTACAAATTCACCCCTCCACTTT.